This T cell receptor beta chain appears in the sequencing data of a study of shared clonotypes between healthy human individuals. This CDR3 has 15 residues. V was trimmed by 1 base and J by 6 bases, leaving 14 bases between them. The V gene's germline CDR1 is SGHVS and CDR2 FQNEAQ. Researchers divided each subset's genomic DNA evenly across several immunoSEQ plates. Authors' methods: ImmunoSEQ supplied junction-only sequences lacking quality scores, so filtering was different. This table comes from immunoSEQ multiplex PCR, and its TCRdb copy is limited to in-frame clones, with some not included. V and J calls and clone size follow that table, whereas D and trimming were derived from the DNA. The top ten clones hold about 1.6% of a sample with roughly 2,000,000 clones, around 95% of them seen once. It was CD45RO-negative cells, positively selected for CCR7, that made up naive CD8 cells, with terminally differentiated effector memory CD45RA+ cells excluded.

Input material: naive CD8+ T cells from PBMCs. The J gene is TRBJ2-3, the V gene TRBV7-8; D is tentatively TRBD1 or TRBD2 (6 bases each). The sequence came from a man between 18 and 29 years old in good health. Some clones in this sample may be carry-over from other donors' samples. The CDR3 region has the DNA TGTGCCAGCAGCTTAGAATGGTCCGGGGGCGATACGCAGTATTTT. This gives the protein CASSLEWSGGDTQYF. Supplemented by reference TRBV7-8 and TRBJ2-3, the full variable domain reads GAGVSQSPRYKVAKRGQDVALRCDPISGHVSLFWYQQALGQGPEFLTYFQNEAQLDKSGLPSDRFFAERPEGSVSTLKIQRTQQEDSAVYLCASSLEWSGGDTQYFGPGTRLTVL.